The clone carrying this T cell receptor (beta chain) turned up a few times. The antigen is unknown. This sample was included in a study of human T cells and chemical hapten exposure. Study findings and constraints: Significantly greater numbers of large CDR3 similarity clusters came from expanded TCRs than from controls. Counts of expanded TCRs at PT1 were positively correlated with patch test score. As the donors had alopecia, their immune response may differ from healthy people's.

The CDR3 covers 13 residues. V was pared by 5 bases and J by 4 bases, with 11 bases between. Germline lookup yields CDR1 SEHNR and CDR2 FQNEAQ (reference sequence). Documented time point: patch test 1, 2 weeks after DPC sensitization. The treatment: therapeutic diphenylcyclopropenone sensitization with weekly scalp DPC. For the library, individual cDNA molecules each received unique molecular identifiers. One entry per CDR3 protein results from TCRdb running MiXCR on the RACE reads. The sample yields around 380,000 distinct CDR3 sequences, roughly 4.8% seen once. Here the sequenced sample was whole blood, taken in connection with sensitization to the hapten diphenylcyclopropenone (DPC). The source is a woman in her forties or fifties with alopecia areata. Some clones in this sample may be carry-over from other donors' samples. The rearrangement joins TRBV7-9 to TRBJ1-2; possible D gene TRBD1, 5 bases. CDR3 protein: CASSAQAAYGYTF. CDR3 nucleotides: TGTGCCAGCAGCGCACAGGCCGCCTATGGCTACACCTTC.